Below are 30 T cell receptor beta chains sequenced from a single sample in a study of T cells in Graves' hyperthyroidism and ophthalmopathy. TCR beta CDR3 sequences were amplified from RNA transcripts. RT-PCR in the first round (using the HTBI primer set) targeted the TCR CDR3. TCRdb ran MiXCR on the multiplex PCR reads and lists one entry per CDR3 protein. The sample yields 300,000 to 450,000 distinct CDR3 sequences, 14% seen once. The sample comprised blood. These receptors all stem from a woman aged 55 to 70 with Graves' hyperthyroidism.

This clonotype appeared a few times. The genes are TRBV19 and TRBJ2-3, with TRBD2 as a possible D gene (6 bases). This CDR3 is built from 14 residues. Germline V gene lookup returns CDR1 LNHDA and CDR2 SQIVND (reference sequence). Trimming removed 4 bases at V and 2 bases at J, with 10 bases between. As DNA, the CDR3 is TGTGCCAGTAGTACCGGGAGTAACACAGATACGCAGTATTTT. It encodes CASSTGSNTDTQYF.

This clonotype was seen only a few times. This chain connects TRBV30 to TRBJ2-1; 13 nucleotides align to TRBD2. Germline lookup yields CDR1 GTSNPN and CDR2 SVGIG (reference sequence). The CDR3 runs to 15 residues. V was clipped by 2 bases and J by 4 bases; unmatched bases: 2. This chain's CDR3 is CAWSQGLAGYNEQFF. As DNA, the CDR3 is TGTGCCTGGAGTCAGGGACTAGCGGGATACAATGAGCAGTTCTTC.

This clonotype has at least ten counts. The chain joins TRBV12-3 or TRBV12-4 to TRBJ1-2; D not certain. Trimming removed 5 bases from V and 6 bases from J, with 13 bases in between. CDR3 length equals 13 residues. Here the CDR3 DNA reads TGTGCCAGCAGTCCTGGGAACGGACATGGCTACACCTTC. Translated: CASSPGNGHGYTF.

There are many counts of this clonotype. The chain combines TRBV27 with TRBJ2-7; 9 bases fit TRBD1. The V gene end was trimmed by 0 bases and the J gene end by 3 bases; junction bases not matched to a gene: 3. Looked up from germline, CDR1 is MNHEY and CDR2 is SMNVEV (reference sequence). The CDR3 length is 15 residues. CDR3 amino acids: CASSLSWGQGYEQYF. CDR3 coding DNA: TGTGCCAGCAGTTTATCGTGGGGACAGGGCTACGAGCAGTACTTC.

The DNA for the CDR3 is TGTGCCAGCACAGGGGGGAACGGCTATGGCTACACCTTC. This codes for CASTGGNGYGYTF. This rearrangement joins TRBV27 to TRBJ1-2, with TRBD1 identical over 7 bases. This CDR3 spans 13 amino acids. Germline V CDR1 and CDR2: MNHEY, SMNVEV (reference sequence). Trimming took 7 bases from V and 4 from J; bases not matched to a gene: 6.

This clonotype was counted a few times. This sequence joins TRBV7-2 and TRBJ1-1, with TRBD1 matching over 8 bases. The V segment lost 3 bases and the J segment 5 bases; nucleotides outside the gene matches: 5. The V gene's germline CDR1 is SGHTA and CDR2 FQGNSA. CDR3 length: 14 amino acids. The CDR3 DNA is TGTGCCAGCAGCTTTAACAGGGGGTGGACTGAAGCTTTCTTT. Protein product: CASSFNRGWTEAFF.

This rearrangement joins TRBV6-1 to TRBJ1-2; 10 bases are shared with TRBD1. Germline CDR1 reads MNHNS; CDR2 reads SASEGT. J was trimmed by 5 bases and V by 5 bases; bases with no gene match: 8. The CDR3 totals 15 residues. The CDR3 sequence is CASSYSGQGVYGYTF. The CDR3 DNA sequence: TGTGCCAGCAGTTACTCCGGACAGGGGGTATATGGCTACACCTTC.

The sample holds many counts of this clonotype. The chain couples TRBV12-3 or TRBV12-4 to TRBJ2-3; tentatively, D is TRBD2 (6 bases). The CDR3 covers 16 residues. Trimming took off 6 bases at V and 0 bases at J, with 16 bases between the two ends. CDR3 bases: TGTGCCAGCAGCCCCTTTTTTAGCGGAAGCACAGATACGCAGTATTTT. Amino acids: CASSPFFSGSTDTQYF.

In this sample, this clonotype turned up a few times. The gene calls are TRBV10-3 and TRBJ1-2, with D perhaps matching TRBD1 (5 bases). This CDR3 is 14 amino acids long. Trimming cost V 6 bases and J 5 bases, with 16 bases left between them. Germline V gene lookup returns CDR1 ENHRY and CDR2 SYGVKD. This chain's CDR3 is CAISPGPQFYGYTF. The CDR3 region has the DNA TGTGCCATCAGCCCGGGACCTCAATTTTATGGCTACACCTTC.

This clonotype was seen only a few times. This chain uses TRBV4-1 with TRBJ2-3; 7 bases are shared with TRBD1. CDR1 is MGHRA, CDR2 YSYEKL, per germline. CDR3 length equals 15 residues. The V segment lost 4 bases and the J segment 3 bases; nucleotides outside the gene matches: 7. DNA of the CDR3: TGCGCCAGCAGCCGACACAGGGGTGAGACAGATACGCAGTATTTT. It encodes CASSRHRGETDTQYF.

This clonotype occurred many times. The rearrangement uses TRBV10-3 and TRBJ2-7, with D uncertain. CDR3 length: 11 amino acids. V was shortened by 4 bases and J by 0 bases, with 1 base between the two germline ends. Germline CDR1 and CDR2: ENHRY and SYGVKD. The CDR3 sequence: CAISASYEQYF. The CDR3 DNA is TGTGCCATCAGTGCCTCCTACGAGCAGTACTTC.

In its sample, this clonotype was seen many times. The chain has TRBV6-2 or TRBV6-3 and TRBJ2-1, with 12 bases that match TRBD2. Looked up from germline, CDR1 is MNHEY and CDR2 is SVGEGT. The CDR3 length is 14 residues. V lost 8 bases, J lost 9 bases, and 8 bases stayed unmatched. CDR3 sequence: CASRRLAGVGEQFF. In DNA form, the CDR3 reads TGTGCCAGCCGAAGACTAGCGGGAGTCGGTGAGCAGTTCTTC.

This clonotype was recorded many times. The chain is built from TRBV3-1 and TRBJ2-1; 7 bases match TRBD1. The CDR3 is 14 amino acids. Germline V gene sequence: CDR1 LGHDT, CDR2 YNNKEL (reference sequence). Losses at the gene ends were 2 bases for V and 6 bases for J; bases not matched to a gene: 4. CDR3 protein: CASSQPGQVNEQFF. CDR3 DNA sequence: TGTGCCAGCAGCCAACCAGGACAGGTCAATGAGCAGTTCTTC.

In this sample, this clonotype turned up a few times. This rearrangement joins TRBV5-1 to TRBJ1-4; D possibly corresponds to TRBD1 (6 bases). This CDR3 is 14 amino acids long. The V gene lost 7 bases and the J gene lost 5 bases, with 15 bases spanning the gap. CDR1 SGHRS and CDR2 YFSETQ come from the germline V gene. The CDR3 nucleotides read TGCGCCAGCGGGGGCGGCAGGGGCAATGAAAAACTGTTTTTT. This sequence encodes CASGGGRGNEKLFF.

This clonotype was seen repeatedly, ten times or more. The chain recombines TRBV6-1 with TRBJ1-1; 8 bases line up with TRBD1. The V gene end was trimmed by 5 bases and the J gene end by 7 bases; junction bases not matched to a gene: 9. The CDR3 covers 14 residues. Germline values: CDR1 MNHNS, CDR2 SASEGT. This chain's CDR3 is CASSPPGGGSEAFF. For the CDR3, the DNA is TGTGCCAGCAGTCCACCAGGGGGCGGGAGTGAAGCTTTCTTT.

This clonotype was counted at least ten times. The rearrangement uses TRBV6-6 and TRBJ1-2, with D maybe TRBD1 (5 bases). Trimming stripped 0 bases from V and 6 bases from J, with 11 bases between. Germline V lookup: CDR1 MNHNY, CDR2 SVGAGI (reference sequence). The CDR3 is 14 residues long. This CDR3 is CASSYSPGSDGYTF. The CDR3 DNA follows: TGTGCCAGCAGTTACTCGCCAGGGTCGGATGGCTACACCTTC.

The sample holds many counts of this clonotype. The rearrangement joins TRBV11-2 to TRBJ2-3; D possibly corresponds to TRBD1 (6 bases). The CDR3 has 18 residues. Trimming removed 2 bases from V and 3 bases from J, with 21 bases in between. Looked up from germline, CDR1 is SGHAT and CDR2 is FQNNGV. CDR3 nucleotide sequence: TGTGCCAGCAGCTTAAATGGGGGCACCGCTGCCCCTACAGATACGCAGTATTTT. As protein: CASSLNGGTAAPTDTQYF. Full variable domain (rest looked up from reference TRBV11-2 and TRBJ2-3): EAGVAQSPRYKIIEKRQSVAFWCNPISGHATLYWYQQILGQGPKLLIQFQNNGVVDDSQLPKDRFSAERLKGVDSTLKIQPAKLEDSAVYLCASSLNGGTAAPTDTQYFGPGTRLTVL.

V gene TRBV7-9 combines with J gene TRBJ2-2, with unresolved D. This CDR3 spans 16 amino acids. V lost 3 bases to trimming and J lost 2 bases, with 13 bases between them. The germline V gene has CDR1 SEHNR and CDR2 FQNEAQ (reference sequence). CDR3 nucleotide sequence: TGTGCCAGCAGCTTGGTCGGTTCCACCAACACCGGGGAGCTGTTTTTT. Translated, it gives CASSLVGSTNTGELFF. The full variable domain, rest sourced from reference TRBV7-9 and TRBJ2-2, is DTGVSQNPRHKITKRGQNVTFRCDPISEHNRLYWYRQTLGQGPEFLTYFQNEAQLEKSRLLSDRFSAERPKGSFSTLEIQRTEQGDSAMYLCASSLVGSTNTGELFFGEGSRLTVL.

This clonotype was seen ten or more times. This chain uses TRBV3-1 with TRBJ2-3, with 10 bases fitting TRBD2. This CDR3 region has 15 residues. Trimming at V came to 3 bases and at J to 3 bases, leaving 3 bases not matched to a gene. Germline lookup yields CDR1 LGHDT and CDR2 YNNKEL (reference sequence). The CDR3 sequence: CASSHATSGTDTQYF. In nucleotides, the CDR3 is TGTGCCAGCAGCCATGCGACTAGCGGGACAGATACGCAGTATTTT.

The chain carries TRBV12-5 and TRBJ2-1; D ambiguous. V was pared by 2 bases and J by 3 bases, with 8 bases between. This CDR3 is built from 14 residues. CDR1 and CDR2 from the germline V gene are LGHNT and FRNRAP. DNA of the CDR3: TGTGCTAGTGGTTTGAGGCCCCTCTACAATGAGCAGTTCTTC. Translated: CASGLRPLYNEQFF.

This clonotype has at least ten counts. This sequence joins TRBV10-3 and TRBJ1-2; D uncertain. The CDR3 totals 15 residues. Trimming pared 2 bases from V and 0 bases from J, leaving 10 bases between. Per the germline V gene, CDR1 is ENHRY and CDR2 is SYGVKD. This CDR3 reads CAISETADSNYGYTF. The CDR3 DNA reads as TGTGCCATCAGTGAGACGGCTGACTCTAACTATGGCTACACCTTC.

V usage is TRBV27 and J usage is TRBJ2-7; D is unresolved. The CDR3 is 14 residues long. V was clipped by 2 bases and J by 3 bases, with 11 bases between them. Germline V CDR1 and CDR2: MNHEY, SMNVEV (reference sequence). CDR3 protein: CASSLHGPGYEQYF. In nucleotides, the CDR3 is TGTGCCAGCAGTTTACACGGACCCGGCTACGAGCAGTACTTC.

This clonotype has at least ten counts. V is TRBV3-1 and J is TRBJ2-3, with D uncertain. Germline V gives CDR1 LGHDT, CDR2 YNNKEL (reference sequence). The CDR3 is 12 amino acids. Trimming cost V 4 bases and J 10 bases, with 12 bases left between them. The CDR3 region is CASSLQLGAQYF. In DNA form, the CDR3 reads TGTGCCAGCAGCCTGCAACTTGGGGCGCAGTATTTT.

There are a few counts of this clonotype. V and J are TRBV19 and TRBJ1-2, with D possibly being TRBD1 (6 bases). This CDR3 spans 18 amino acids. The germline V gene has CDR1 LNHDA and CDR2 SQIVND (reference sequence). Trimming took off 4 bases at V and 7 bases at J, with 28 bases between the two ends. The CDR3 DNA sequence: TGTGCCAGTAGTAGTCCAGACTGGGACATACCTGAGGAACCTGGCTACACCTTC. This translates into CASSSPDWDIPEEPGYTF.

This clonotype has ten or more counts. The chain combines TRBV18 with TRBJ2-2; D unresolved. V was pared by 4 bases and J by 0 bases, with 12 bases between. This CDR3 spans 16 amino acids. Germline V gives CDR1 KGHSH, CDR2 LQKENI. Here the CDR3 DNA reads TGTGCCAGCTCACAAGAGTCGTTCGCGAACACCGGGGAGCTGTTTTTT. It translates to CASSQESFANTGELFF.

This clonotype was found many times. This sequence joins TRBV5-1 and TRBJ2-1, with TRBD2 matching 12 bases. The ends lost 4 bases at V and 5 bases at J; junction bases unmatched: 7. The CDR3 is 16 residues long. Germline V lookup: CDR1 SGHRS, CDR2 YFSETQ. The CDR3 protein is CASSTRLAGVNNEQFF. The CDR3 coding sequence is TGCGCCAGCAGCACCCGACTAGCGGGAGTGAACAATGAGCAGTTCTTC.

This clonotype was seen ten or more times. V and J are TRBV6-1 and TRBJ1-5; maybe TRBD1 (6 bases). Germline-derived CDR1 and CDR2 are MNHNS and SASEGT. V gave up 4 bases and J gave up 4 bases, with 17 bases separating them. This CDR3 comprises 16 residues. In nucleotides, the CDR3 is TGTGCCAGCAGTGGGACTAGCAGGGGCTATAATCAGCCCCAGCATTTT. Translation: CASSGTSRGYNQPQHF.

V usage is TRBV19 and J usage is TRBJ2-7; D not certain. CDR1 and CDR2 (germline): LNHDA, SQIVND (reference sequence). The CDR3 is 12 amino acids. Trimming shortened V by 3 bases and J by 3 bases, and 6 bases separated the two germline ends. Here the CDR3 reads CASSMSFYEQYF. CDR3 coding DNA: TGTGCCAGTAGTATGAGCTTCTACGAGCAGTACTTC.

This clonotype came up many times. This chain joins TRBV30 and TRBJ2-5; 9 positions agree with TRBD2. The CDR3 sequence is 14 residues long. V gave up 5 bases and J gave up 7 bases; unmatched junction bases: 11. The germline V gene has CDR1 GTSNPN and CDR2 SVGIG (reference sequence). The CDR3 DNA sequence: TGTGCCTGGGGGGGGACTAGCCTGTACGGGACCCAGTACTTC. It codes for CAWGGTSLYGTQYF.

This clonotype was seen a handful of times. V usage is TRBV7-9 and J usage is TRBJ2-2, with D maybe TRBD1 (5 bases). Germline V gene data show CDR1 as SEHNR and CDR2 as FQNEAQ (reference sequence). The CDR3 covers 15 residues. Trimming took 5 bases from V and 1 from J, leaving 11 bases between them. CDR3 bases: TGTGCCAGCAGCCTGGGGCTAGGGAACACCGGGGAGCTGTTTTTT. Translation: CASSLGLGNTGELFF.